What follows are 26 T cell receptor beta chains derived from one specimen sequenced in a study of identical twins. TCRdb ran MiXCR on the 5' RACE reads and lists one entry per CDR3 protein. Of 690,000 or so distinct CDR3 sequences listed, under 9% are singletons. The same specimen was also included in a second study, on yellow fever vaccine responses in identical twins.

Sequenced material: PBMCs. All receptors derive from a woman aged 18-29 years in good health.

The chain is built from TRBV5-1 and TRBJ2-7; D unresolved. Germline loops: CDR1 SGHRS, CDR2 YFSETQ. The CDR3 covers 15 residues. Between the trimmed V and J ends, which lost 5 bases and 0 bases, there was a span of 15 bases. The CDR3 here is CASREDGTSSYEQYF. Written as DNA, the CDR3 is TGCGCCAGCAGAGAGGACGGAACATCCTCCTACGAGCAGTACTTC.

There are a few counts of this clonotype. The chain carries TRBV6-2 or TRBV6-3 and TRBJ2-2, with 8 bases lining up with TRBD1. Per the germline V gene, CDR1 is MNHEY and CDR2 is SVGEGT. This CDR3 has 15 amino acids. V trimming: 3 bases; J trimming: 7 bases; junction bases outside the gene matches: 7. The CDR3 DNA reads as TGTGCCAGCAGTTATCTCCAGGGGGCGAACGGGGAGCTGTTTTTT. Residues: CASSYLQGANGELFF.

The CDR3 nucleotides read TGCAGCGTCGAGATGGCGCGGGGTACCACAGATACGCAGTATTTT. Its translation is CSVEMARGTTDTQYF. V is TRBV29-1 and J is TRBJ2-3; possibly TRBD2 for D (6 bases). Trimming removed 6 bases at V and 2 bases at J, with 18 bases between. The CDR3 extends over 15 amino acids. Germline V gene lookup returns CDR1 SQVTM and CDR2 ANQGSEA.

This clonotype was seen many times. This chain uses TRBV5-6 with TRBJ1-1; 8 bases match TRBD1. The germline gives CDR1 SGHDT, CDR2 YYEEEE. Trimming removed 2 bases from V and 1 base from J; junction bases left unmatched: 10. There are 17 residues in the CDR3. In DNA form, the CDR3 reads TGTGCCAGCAGCTTTGGTGCCGGGCAGGGGGCGAACACTGAAGCTTTCTTT. Its protein product is CASSFGAGQGANTEAFF.

Note on this clonotype: One end of the junction fails to match germline, which may point to a read error. The chain links TRBV7-3 to TRBJ2-5, with D possibly TRBD1 on 6 matching bases. The CDR3 extends over 13 amino acids. CDR1 and CDR2 from the germline V gene are SGHTA and FQGTGA. CDR3 region: CASSPNVLGGLNF. The CDR3 DNA follows: TGTGCCAGCAGCCCCAATGTTCTAGGGGGTCTTAACTTC. Full variable domain (remainder filled in from reference TRBV7-3 and TRBJ2-5): GAGVSQTPSNKVTEKGKYVELRCDPISGHTALYWYRQSLGQGPEFLIYFQGTGAADDSGLPNDRFFAVRPEGSVSTLKIQRTERGDSAVYLCASSPNVLGGLNFGPGTRLLVL.

The CDR3 bases are TGTGCCACCGCCCAAGGCGTTCCCTTGGCCTACAATGAGCAGTTCTTC. This sequence encodes CATAQGVPLAYNEQFF. The chain links TRBV24-1 to TRBJ2-1; D is uncertain. CDR3 length: 16 residues. CDR1 and CDR2 (germline): KGHDR, SFDVKD. V shed 9 bases and J shed 2 bases, with 19 bases lying between them.

This clonotype was seen a handful of times. The genes are TRBV6-1 and TRBJ2-3; D gene ambiguous. Germline V gene sequence: CDR1 MNHNS, CDR2 SASEGT. Trimming left V 2 bases short and J 8 bases short, with 17 bases between. This CDR3 has 15 residues. In DNA, the CDR3 is TGTGCCAGCAGTGAATGGGGTTTTCCCCCCGGTACGCAGTATTTT. Its protein is CASSEWGFPPGTQYF.

This clonotype was counted many times. The chain joins TRBV10-3 to TRBJ2-5, with 9 positions matching TRBD1. After removal of 6 bases from V and 1 base from J, the junction contained 12 bases not matched to a gene. Per the germline V gene, CDR1 is ENHRY and CDR2 is SYGVKD. The CDR3 runs to 17 residues. CDR3 nucleotides: TGTGCCATCAGCCCCGGGACAGGGAAGGAGGGCCAAGAGACCCAGTACTTC. Translation gives CAISPGTGKEGQETQYF.

This clonotype has more than one count but fewer than ten. J is TRBJ2-7 and V is TRBV7-8, with a possible D match to TRBD1 (7 bases). The CDR3 has 15 amino acids. CDR1 and CDR2 from the germline V gene are SGHVS and FQNEAQ. The V and J ends lost 1 base and 6 bases respectively, with 16 bases between them. The CDR3 coding sequence is TGTGCCAGCAGCTTAGGGGCAGGGGGGACCCTCGAGCAGTACTTC. Amino acids: CASSLGAGGTLEQYF.

This clonotype was counted a few times. This chain uses TRBV18 with TRBJ2-7; D uncertain. Trimming took 1 base from V and 0 from J, leaving 19 bases between them. The CDR3 has 18 residues. The germline gives CDR1 KGHSH, CDR2 LQKENI. CDR3 region: CASSPLRVRPTSSYEQYF. DNA for the CDR3: TGTGCCAGCTCACCACTCCGAGTCAGACCCACGAGCTCCTACGAGCAGTACTTC.

This clonotype was detected many times. The V gene is TRBV10-3, the J gene TRBJ2-2, with D perhaps matching TRBD1 (6 bases). CDR1 is ENHRY and CDR2 is SYGVKD in the germline V gene. V was cut by 4 bases and J by 2 bases, with 8 bases left in between. The CDR3 extends over 14 amino acids. Written as DNA, the CDR3 is TGTGCCATCAGTGGAGGGGGAAACACCGGGGAGCTGTTTTTT. This codes for CAISGGGNTGELFF.

J is TRBJ2-7 and V is TRBV18; D not certain. The CDR3 contains 16 residues. Germline CDR1 is KGHSH and CDR2 is LQKENI. V lost 3 bases and J 2 bases, leaving 17 bases between the germline ends. CDR3 residues: CASSPKPGPSAYEQYF. For the CDR3, the DNA is TGTGCCAGCTCACCGAAACCTGGACCGTCGGCCTACGAGCAGTACTTC. Together with reference TRBV18 and TRBJ2-7, the CDR3 gives the full variable domain: NAGVMQNPRHLVRRRGQEARLRCSPMKGHSHVYWYRQLPEEGLKFMVYLQKENIIDESGMPKERFSAEFPKEGPSILRIQQVVRGDSAAYFCASSPKPGPSAYEQYFGPGTRLTVT.

This clonotype came up many times. CDR3 region: CASSPRTSGRIRSYNEQFF. As DNA, the CDR3 is TGTGCCAGCAGTCCGCGGACTAGCGGGAGGATTCGCTCCTACAATGAGCAGTTCTTC. The rearrangement links TRBV27 to TRBJ2-1, with 14 bases matching TRBD2. The germline V gene has CDR1 MNHEY and CDR2 SMNVEV (reference sequence). J lost 0 bases, V lost 5 bases, and 9 bases had no gene match. The CDR3 is 19 amino acids.

At least ten counts were recorded for this clonotype. The chain joins TRBV10-3 to TRBJ2-1; 9 bases map to TRBD2. Germline V gives CDR1 ENHRY, CDR2 SYGVKD. The CDR3 contains 15 residues. Trimming removed 8 bases from V and 3 bases from J; junction bases left unmatched: 8. Here the CDR3 reads CAIALSSGDYNEQFF. The CDR3 DNA follows: TGTGCCATCGCCCTTTCTAGCGGGGACTACAATGAGCAGTTCTTC.

The table lists this clonotype with many counts. The chain joins TRBV3-1 to TRBJ2-7; 7 bases agree with TRBD1. CDR1 is LGHDT, CDR2 YNNKEL, per germline (reference sequence). The CDR3 loop spans 12 amino acids. V trimming: 2 bases; J trimming: 13 bases; junction bases outside the gene matches: 8. CDR3 region: CASSQKGTVFYF. In nucleotides, the CDR3 is TGTGCCAGCAGCCAAAAGGGGACAGTATTCTACTTC.

The chain couples TRBV20-1 to TRBJ2-3, with a tentative D call TRBD2 (5 bases). CDR1 is DFQATT, CDR2 SNEGSKA, per germline (reference sequence). Deletions cut 1 base from V and 0 bases from J, with 17 bases between. The CDR3 length is 17 residues. The CDR3 region has the DNA TGCAGTGCTAGAGGGGCAGCGGAGACAACTAGCACAGATACGCAGTATTTT. This sequence encodes CSARGAAETTSTDTQYF.

The chain couples TRBV20-1 to TRBJ2-2; D unclear. The CDR3 extends over 14 amino acids. CDR1 is DFQATT, CDR2 SNEGSKA, per germline (reference sequence). Trimming cost V 2 bases and J 0 bases, with 7 bases left between them. The CDR3 DNA is TGCAGTGCTAGACTACAGACGAACACCGGGGAGCTGTTTTTT. Its translation is CSARLQTNTGELFF.

The V gene is TRBV9, the J gene TRBJ2-7; D is possibly TRBD2 (6 bases). This CDR3 has 15 amino acids. Germline V gene data show CDR1 as SGDLS and CDR2 as YYNGEE. Trimming removed 0 bases at V and 0 bases at J, with 10 bases between. For the CDR3, the DNA is TGTGCCAGCAGCGTAGGGGGGAGGAGCTCCTACGAGCAGTACTTC. Amino acids: CASSVGGRSSYEQYF.

The rearrangement links TRBV24-1 to TRBJ2-5; tentative D call: TRBD2 (5 bases). Trimming removed 4 bases at V and 7 bases at J, with 12 bases between. The CDR3 contains 13 residues. Germline V gene sequence: CDR1 KGHDR, CDR2 SFDVKD. DNA of the CDR3: TGTGCCACCAGTGAACCTGCGCGGGCGACCCAGTACTTC. This codes for CATSEPARATQYF.

This clonotype has a handful of counts. The chain uses TRBV12-3 or TRBV12-4 and TRBJ2-5, with 8 positions matching TRBD2. This CDR3 spans 14 amino acids. V lost 6 bases and J lost 1; bases outside the gene matches: 4. The CDR3 reads CASRHREGQETQYF. CDR3 DNA sequence: TGTGCCAGCAGACACCGGGAGGGCCAAGAGACCCAGTACTTC.

The chain uses TRBV7-9 and TRBJ2-1; possible D gene TRBD2, 5 bases. The length of the CDR3 is 13 residues. The germline V and J ends were trimmed by 4 bases and 9 bases, with 13 bases remaining between them. Germline V gives CDR1 SEHNR, CDR2 FQNEAQ (reference sequence). The CDR3 loop reads CASSSNNRGEQFF. The CDR3 nucleotides read TGTGCCAGCAGCTCGAACAACCGGGGTGAGCAGTTCTTC.

The chain links TRBV7-6 to TRBJ2-6, with D uncertain. The CDR3 length is 15 residues. Germline CDR1 reads SGHVS; CDR2 reads FNYEAQ. V lost 2 bases and J 0 bases, leaving 5 bases between the germline ends. In DNA, the CDR3 is TGTGCCAGCAGCTTAAAGAGCTCTGGGGCCAACGTCCTGACTTTC. Amino acids: CASSLKSSGANVLTF.

The V call is TRBV20-1, the J call TRBJ1-6; D might be TRBD1 (5 bases). The CDR3 has 15 residues. Germline V gene lookup returns CDR1 DFQATT and CDR2 SNEGSKA (reference sequence). Trimming cost V 5 bases and J 3 bases, with 14 bases left between them. In DNA form, the CDR3 reads TGCAGTGCTCCAAACCCGGGACGCTATAATTCACCCCTCCACTTT. Translated: CSAPNPGRYNSPLHF.

The V and J genes are TRBV24-1 and TRBJ1-2; possible D gene TRBD1, 5 bases. CDR1 and CDR2 (germline): KGHDR, SFDVKD. Between the trimmed V and J ends, which lost 4 bases and 8 bases, there was a span of 13 bases. CDR3 size: 13 residues. The CDR3 DNA reads TGTGCCACCAGTGACCCTACAGGTTCCGGCTACACCTTC. Protein: CATSDPTGSGYTF.

This clonotype occurred a few times. The V gene is TRBV12-3 or TRBV12-4, the J gene TRBJ2-3; 7 bases are shared with TRBD2. The ends lost 4 bases at V and 3 bases at J; junction bases unmatched: 7. This CDR3 region has 15 residues. CDR3: CASSSRGGGTDTQYF. CDR3 DNA: TGTGCCAGCAGTTCACGTGGGGGGGGAACAGATACGCAGTATTTT.

This clonotype was counted at least ten times. The chain employs TRBV5-1 and TRBJ2-7; no clear D. This CDR3 region has 13 residues. The ends were cut back, 0 bases at V and 2 bases at J, with 6 bases in the middle. Germline V gives CDR1 SGHRS, CDR2 YFSETQ. The CDR3 protein is CASSLATAYEQYF. The CDR3 DNA sequence: TGCGCCAGCAGCTTGGCCACAGCCTACGAGCAGTACTTC. The variable domain in full, completed from reference TRBV5-1 and TRBJ2-7, reads KAGVTQTPRYLIKTRGQQVTLSCSPISGHRSVSWYQQTPGQGLQFLFEYFSETQRNKGNFPGRFSGRQFSNSRSEMNVSTLELGDSALYLCASSLATAYEQYFGPGTRLTVT.